The source of this TCR beta chain is a study of blood T cell repertoires in COVID-19. About the study: Italy, Spain and the United States were the sources of the convalescent and acute COVID-19 samples. T cells, B-cell-depleted T cells, or PBMCs provided the cDNA or gDNA that served as material.

In the source study's methods: Estimation of nucleated cell counts relied on the amplification of reference gene primers. TCRdb's copy holds only in-frame clones and misses some; the assay was immunoSEQ multiplex PCR. V, J and clone size are those of that table, while D and trimming were read from the DNA. The table shows 120,000 or so clones, with around four fifths occurring only once. The receptor comes from a human donor in a cohort sampled during active COVID-19. The specimen sequenced was peripheral blood.

Here the CDR3 DNA reads TGTGCCAGCAGCTCCGGGGGGTACAATGAGCAGTTCTTC. Its protein is CASSSGGYNEQFF. V is TRBV5-5 and J is TRBJ2-1; 7 positions agree with TRBD2. The CDR3 length is 13 residues. CDR1 is SGHKS, CDR2 YYEKEE, per germline (reference sequence). J was trimmed by 4 bases and V by 3 bases; bases with no gene match: 1.